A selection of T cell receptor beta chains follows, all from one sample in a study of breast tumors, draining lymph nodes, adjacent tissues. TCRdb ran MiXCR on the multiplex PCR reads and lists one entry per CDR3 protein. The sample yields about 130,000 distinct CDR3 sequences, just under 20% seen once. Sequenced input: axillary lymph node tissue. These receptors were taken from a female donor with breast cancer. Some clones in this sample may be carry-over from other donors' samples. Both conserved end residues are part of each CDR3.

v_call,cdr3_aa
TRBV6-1,CASSYRLVGTQYF
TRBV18,CASSPGRISYNEQSF
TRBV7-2,CASSFMWGPDTQYF
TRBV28,CASTPQGGGNTIYF
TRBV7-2,CACSLGRQVGGYGYTF
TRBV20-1,CSARETGTPLYGYTF
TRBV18,CASSPGQGSSGNTRYF
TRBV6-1,CASRRSGGASGELFF
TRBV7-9,CASRGETQYF
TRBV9,CASSPGTPYEQYF
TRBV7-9,CASSQTDTQYF
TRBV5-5,CASSLTGPGYEQYF
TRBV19,CASSVGAGGTDTQYF
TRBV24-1,CATSDNRRIQETQYF
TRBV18,CASSPLTGRTDTQYF
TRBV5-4,CASRLDSYGYTF
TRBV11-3,CASSLDSGTGELFF
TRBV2,CASRNGQGPDTQYF
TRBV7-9,CASSWQGKAYEQYF
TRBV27,CASSPLSGTVISSGANVLTF
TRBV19,CATSFGDEQFF
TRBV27,CASSPTGVDEQYF
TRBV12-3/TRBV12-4,CASRETGSNQPQHF
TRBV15,CATSRVTQGGSEQFF
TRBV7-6,CASSLGSGFGETQYF
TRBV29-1,CSATGSGGNTIYF
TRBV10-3,CAISDPGGGSTDTQYF
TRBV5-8,CASSQLSLMEGSGELFF
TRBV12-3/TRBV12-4,CASTFSENTYEQYF